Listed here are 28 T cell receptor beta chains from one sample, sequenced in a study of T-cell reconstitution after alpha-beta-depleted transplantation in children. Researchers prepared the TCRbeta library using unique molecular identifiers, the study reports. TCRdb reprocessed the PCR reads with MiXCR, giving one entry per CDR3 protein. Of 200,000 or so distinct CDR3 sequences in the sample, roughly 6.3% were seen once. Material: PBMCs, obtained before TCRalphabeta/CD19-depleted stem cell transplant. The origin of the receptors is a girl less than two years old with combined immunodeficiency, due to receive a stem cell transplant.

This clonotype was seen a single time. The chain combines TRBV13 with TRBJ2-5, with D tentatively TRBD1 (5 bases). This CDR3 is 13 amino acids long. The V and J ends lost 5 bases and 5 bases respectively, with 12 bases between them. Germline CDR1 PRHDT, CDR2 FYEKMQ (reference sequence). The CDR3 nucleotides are TGTGCCAGCAGCCCCCGTCCAGGGGAGACCCAGTACTTC. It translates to CASSPRPGETQYF.

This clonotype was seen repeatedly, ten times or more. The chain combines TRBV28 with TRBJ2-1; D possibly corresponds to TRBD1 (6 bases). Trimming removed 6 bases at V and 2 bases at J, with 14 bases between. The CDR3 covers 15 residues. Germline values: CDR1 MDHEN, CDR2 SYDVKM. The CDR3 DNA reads TGTGCCAGCAGCCTCCGGGACACAGCCTACAATGAGCAGTTCTTC. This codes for CASSLRDTAYNEQFF.

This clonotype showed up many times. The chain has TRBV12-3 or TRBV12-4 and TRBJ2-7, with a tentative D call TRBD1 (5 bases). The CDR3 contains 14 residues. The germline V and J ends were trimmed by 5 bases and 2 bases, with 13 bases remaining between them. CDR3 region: CASSPPTEPYEQYF. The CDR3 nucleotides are TGTGCCAGCAGTCCCCCGACAGAGCCCTACGAGCAGTACTTC.

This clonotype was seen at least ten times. CDR3 in amino acids: CASWGIETQYF. The CDR3 bases are TGTGCCAGCTGGGGGATCGAGACCCAGTACTTC. This chain joins TRBV6-2 or TRBV6-3 and TRBJ2-5, with D perhaps being TRBD1 or TRBD2 (5 bases each). Germline values: CDR1 MNHEY, CDR2 SVGEGT. The CDR3 length is 11 residues. V was cut by 8 bases and J by 5 bases, with 9 bases left in between.

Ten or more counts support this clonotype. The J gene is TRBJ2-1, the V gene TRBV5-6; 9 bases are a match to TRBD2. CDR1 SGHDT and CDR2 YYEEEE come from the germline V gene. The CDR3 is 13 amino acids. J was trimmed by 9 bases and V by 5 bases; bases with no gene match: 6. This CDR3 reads CASRPGLAFEQFF. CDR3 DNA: TGTGCCAGCAGGCCGGGACTAGCATTTGAGCAGTTCTTC.

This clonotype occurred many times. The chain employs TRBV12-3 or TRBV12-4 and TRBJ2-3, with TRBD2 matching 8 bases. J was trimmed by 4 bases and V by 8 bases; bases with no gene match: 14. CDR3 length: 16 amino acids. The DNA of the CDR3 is TGTGCCAGCCGGAACGATACGGGGGGGTTCGCAGATACGCAGTATTTT. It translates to CASRNDTGGFADTQYF.

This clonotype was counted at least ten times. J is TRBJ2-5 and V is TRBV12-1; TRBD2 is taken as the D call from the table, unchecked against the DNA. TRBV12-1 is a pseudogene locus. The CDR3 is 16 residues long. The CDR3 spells CANSFGAGGYQETQYF. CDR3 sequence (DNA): TGTGCCAACAGCTTTGGAGCGGGAGGGTACCAAGAGACCCAGTACTTC.

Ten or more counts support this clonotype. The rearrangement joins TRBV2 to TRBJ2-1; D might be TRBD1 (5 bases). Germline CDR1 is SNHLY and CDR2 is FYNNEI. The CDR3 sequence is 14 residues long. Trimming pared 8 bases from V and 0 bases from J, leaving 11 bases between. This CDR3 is CASLKQVSYNEQFF. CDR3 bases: TGTGCCAGCCTTAAACAGGTCTCCTACAATGAGCAGTTCTTC.

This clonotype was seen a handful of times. Here the CDR3 reads CASSTTQAVPYEQYF. Written as DNA, the CDR3 is TGTGCCAGCAGTACGACTCAGGCTGTCCCCTACGAGCAGTACTTC. V gene TRBV3-1 combines with J gene TRBJ2-7; no clear D gene. Germline CDR1 reads LGHDT; CDR2 reads YNNKEL (reference sequence). The CDR3 covers 15 residues. The V end lost 6 bases, the J end lost 2 bases, and 17 bases lay between the germline ends.

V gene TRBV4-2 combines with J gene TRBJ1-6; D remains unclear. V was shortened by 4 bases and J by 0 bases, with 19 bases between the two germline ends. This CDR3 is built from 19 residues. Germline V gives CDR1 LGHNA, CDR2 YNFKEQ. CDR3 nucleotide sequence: TGTGCCAGCAGCCTCTCATCCCCTCCTGTGTTCTCCTATAATTCACCCCTCCACTTT. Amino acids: CASSLSSPPVFSYNSPLHF.

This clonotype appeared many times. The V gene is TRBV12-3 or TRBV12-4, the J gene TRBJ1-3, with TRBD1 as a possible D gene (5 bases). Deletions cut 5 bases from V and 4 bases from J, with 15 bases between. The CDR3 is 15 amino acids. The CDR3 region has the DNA TGTGCCAGCAGTCAGCTGGGGGGTGGCGGAAACACCATATATTTT. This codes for CASSQLGGGGNTIYF.

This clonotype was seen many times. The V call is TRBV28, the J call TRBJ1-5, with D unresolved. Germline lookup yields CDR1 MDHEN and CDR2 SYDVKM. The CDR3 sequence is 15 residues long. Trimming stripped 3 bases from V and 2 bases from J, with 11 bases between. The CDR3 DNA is TGTGCCAGCAGTTTCGTCGGCATAGGCAATCAGCCCCAGCATTTT. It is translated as CASSFVGIGNQPQHF.

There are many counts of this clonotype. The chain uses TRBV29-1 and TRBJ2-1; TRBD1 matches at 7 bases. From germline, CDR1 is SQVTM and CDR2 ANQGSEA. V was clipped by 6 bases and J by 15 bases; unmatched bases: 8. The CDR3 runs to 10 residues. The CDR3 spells CSVRPGQRFF. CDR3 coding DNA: TGCAGCGTAAGACCGGGACAGAGGTTCTTC.

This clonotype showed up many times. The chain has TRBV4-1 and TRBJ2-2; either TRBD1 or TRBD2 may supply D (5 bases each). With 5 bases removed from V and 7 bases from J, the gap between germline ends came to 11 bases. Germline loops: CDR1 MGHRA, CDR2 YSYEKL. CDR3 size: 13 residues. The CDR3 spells CASSTGPYGELFF. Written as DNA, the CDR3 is TGCGCCAGCAGCACGGGGCCCTACGGGGAGCTGTTTTTT.

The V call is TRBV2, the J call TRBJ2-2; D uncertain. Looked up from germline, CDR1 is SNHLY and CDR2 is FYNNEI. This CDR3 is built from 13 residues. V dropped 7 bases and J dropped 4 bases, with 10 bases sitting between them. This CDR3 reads CASTGVFTGELFF. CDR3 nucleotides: TGTGCCAGCACTGGGGTATTCACCGGGGAGCTGTTTTTT.

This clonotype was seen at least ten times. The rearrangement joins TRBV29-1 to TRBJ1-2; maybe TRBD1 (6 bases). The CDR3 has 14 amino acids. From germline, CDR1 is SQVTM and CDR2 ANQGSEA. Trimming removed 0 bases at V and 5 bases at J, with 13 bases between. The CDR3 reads CSVEDTGSLYGYTF. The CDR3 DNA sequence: TGCAGCGTTGAAGATACAGGGTCCCTGTATGGCTACACCTTC.

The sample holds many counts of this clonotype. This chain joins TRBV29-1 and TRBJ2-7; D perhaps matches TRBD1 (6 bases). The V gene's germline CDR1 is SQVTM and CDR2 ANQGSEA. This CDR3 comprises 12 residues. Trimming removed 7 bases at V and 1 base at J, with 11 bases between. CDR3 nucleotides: TGCAGCGCAAAAACAGGGTCCTACGAGCAGTACTTC. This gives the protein CSAKTGSYEQYF.

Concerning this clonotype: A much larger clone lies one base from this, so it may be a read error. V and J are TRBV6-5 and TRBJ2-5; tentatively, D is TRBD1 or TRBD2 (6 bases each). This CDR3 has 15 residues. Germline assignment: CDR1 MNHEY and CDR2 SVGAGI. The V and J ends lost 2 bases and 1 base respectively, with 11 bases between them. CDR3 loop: CASSYPQGGQETQYF. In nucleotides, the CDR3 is TGTGCCAGCAGTTACCCACAGGGAGGCCAAGAGACCCAGTACTTC.

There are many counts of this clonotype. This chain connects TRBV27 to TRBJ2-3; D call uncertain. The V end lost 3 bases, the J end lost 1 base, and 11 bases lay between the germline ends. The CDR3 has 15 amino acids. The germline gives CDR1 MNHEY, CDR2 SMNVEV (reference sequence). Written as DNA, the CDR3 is TGTGCCAGCAGTTTGAGGACGTTCGGCACAGATACGCAGTATTTT. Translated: CASSLRTFGTDTQYF.

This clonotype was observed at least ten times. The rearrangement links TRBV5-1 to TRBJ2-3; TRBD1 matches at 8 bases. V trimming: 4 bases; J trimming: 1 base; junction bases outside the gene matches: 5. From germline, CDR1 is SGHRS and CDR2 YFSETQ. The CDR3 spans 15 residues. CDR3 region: CASSQLTGGTDTQYF. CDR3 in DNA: TGCGCCAGCAGCCAATTGACAGGGGGCACAGATACGCAGTATTTT.

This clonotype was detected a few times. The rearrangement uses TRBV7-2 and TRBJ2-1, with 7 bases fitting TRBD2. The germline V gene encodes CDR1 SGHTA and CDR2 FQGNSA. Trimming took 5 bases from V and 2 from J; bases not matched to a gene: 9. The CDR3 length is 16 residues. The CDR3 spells CASSPTGTTTYNEQFF. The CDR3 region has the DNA TGTGCCAGCAGCCCCACCGGGACTACGACCTACAATGAGCAGTTCTTC.

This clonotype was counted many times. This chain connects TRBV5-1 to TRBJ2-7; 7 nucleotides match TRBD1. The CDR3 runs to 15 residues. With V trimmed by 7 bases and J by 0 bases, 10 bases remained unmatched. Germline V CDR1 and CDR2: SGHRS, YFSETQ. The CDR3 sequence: CASRFGTASSYEQYF. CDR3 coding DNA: TGCGCCAGCCGTTTTGGGACAGCCTCCTCCTACGAGCAGTACTTC.

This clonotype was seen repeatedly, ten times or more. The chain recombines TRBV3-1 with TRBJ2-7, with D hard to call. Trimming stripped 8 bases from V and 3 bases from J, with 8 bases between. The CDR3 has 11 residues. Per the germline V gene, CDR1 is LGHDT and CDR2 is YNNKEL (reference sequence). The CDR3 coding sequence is TGTGCCAGCTCAGATCTCTACGAGCAGTACTTC. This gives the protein CASSDLYEQYF.

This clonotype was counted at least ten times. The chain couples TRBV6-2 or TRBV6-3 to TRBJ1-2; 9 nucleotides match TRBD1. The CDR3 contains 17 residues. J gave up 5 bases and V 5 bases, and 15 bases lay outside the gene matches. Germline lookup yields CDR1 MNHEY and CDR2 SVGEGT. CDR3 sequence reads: CASSPRDREGSCYGYTF. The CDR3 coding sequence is TGTGCCAGCAGTCCCCGGGACAGGGAAGGATCCTGTTATGGCTACACCTTC.

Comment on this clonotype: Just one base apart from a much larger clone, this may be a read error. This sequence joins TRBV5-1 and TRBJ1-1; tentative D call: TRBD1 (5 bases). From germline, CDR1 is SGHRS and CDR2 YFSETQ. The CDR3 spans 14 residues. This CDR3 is CASSFETVNIEAFF. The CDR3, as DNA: TGCGCCAGCAGCTTCGAGACAGTCAACATTGAAGCTTTCTTT.

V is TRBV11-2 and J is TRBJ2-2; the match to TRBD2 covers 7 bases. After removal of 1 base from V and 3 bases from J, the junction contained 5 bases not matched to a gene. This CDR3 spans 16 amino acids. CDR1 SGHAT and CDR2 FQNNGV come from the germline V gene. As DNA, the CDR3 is TGTGCCAGCAGCTTAGTTGGTGCGGGAGACACCGGGGAGCTGTTTTTT. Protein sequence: CASSLVGAGDTGELFF.

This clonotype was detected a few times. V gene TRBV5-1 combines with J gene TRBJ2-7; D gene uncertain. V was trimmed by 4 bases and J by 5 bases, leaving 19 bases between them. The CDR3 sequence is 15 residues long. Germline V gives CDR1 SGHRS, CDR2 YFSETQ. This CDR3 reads CASSPAISKAHEQYF. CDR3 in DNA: TGCGCCAGCAGCCCGGCGATTTCGAAGGCCCACGAGCAGTACTTC.

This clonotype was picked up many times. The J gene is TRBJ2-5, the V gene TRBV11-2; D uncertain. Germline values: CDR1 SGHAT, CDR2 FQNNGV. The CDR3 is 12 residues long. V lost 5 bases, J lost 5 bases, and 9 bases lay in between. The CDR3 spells CASSLSLETQYF. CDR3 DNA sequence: TGTGCCAGCAGCCTTTCTCTGGAGACCCAGTACTTC.